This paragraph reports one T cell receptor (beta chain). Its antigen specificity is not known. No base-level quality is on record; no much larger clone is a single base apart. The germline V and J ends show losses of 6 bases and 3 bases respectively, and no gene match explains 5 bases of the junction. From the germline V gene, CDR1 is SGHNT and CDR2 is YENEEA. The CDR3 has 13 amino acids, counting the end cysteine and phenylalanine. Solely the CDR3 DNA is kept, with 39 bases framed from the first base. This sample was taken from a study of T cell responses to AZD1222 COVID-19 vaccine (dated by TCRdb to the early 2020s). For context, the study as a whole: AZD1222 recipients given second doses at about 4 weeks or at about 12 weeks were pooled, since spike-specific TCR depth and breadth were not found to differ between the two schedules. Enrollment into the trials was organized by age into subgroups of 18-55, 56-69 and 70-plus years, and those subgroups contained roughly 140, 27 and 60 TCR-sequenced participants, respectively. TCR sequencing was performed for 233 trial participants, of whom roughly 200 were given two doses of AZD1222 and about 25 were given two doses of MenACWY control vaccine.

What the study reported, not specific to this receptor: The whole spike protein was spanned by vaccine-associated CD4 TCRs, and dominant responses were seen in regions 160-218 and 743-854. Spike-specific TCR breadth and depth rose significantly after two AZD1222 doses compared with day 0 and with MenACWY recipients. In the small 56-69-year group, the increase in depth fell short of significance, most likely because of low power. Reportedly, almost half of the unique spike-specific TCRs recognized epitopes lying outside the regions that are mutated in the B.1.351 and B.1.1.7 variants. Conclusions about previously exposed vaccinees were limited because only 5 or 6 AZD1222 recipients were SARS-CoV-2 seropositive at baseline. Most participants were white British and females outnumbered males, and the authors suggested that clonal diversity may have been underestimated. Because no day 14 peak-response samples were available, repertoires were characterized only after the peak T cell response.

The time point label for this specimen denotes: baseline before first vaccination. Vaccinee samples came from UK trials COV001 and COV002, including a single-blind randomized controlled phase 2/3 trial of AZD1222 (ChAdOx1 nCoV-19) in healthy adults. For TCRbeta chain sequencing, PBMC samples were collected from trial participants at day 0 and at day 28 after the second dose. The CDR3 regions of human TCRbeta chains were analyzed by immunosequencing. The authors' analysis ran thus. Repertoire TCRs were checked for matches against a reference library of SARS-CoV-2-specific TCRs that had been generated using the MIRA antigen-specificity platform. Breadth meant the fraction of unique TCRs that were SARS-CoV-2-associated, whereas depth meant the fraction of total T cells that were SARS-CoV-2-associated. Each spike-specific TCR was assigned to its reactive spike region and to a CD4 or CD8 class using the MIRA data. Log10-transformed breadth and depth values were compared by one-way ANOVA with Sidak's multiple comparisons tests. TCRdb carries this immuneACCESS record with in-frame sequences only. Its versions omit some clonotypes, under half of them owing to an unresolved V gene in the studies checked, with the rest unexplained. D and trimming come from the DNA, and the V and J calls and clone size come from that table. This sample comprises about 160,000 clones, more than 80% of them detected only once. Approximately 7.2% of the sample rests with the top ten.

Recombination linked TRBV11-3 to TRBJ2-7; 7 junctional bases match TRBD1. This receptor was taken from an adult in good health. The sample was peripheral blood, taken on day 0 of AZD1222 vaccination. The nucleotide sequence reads TGTGCCAGCAGTTTGACAGGGCACTACGAGCAGTACTTC. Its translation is CASSLTGHYEQYF.